Each of the 26 T cell receptor beta chains below was sequenced from the same sample in a study of shared clonotypes between healthy human individuals. Repertoires were generated with immunoSEQ multiplex PCR, while TCRdb's copy carries only in-frame clones and drops some. The sample contains 2,500,000 or so clones, roughly 93% of which appear only once. Sequenced material: naive CD4+ T cells from PBMCs. The subset: CD45RA+ positively selected. These receptors all stem from a man between 18 and 35 years old in good health. Some clones in this sample may be carry-over from other donors' samples.

The V gene is TRBV7-9, the J gene TRBJ2-7; 8 bases agree with TRBD1. V shed 5 bases and J 0 bases; nucleotides not matched to a gene: 9. CDR1 is SEHNR, CDR2 FQNEAQ, per germline (reference sequence). The CDR3 is 16 residues long. The CDR3 DNA reads TGTGCCAGCAGCCCCGGGGACAGGACTGACTCCTACGAGCAGTACTTC. Translation: CASSPGDRTDSYEQYF.

The V call is TRBV29-1, the J call TRBJ2-2; no clear D gene. The CDR3 contains 11 residues. Germline V gives CDR1 SQVTM, CDR2 ANQGSEA. Trimming removed 7 bases from V and 0 bases from J, with 3 bases in between. The CDR3 nucleotides are TGCAGCGGATCGAACACCGGGGAGCTGTTTTTT. Its translation: CSGSNTGELFF.

This rearrangement joins TRBV2 to TRBJ1-2, with TRBD1 matching 9 bases. This CDR3 is built from 15 residues. The germline V gene encodes CDR1 SNHLY and CDR2 FYNNEI. V trimming: 4 bases; J trimming: 4 bases; junction bases outside the gene matches: 7. DNA for the CDR3: TGTGCCAGCAGTGGACCGGGACAGGGATCCTATGGCTACACCTTC. It codes for CASSGPGQGSYGYTF. Full variable domain (outside the CDR3, taken from reference TRBV2 and TRBJ1-2): EPEVTQTPSHQVTQMGQEVILRCVPISNHLYFYWYRQILGQKVEFLVSFYNNEISEKSEIFDDQFSVERPDGSNFTLKIRSTKLEDSAMYFCASSGPGQGSYGYTFGSGTRLTVV.

V gene TRBV7-2 combines with J gene TRBJ2-5, with D perhaps TRBD2 (6 bases). Germline V lookup: CDR1 SGHTA, CDR2 FQGNSA. The CDR3 runs to 15 residues. V was cut by 2 bases and J by 9 bases, with 19 bases left in between. The CDR3 DNA follows: TGTGCCAGCAGCTTAATCGGGACCGGCCGGAGGGCCCAGTACTTC. Its protein product is CASSLIGTGRRAQYF.

This chain links TRBV5-1 with TRBJ2-3; D uncertain. The CDR3 has 15 residues. From germline, CDR1 is SGHRS and CDR2 YFSETQ. The V end lost 1 base, the J end lost 2 bases, and 11 bases lay between the germline ends. The DNA for the CDR3 is TGCGCCAGCAGCTTGCAGTGGCAGACCACAGATACGCAGTATTTT. The encoded protein is CASSLQWQTTDTQYF.

This rearrangement joins TRBV25-1 to TRBJ1-4; D remains unclear. Germline V CDR1 and CDR2: MGHDK, SYGVNS. This CDR3 is 17 amino acids long. Trimming shortened V by 3 bases and J by 7 bases, and 21 bases separated the two germline ends. The CDR3 DNA sequence: TGTGCCAGCAGTGACCCGGGGAGGGTAGGAGGGAGTGAAAAACTGTTTTTT. Residues: CASSDPGRVGGSEKLFF.

The rearrangement joins TRBV28 to TRBJ2-1; no reliable D call. V was clipped by 11 bases and J by 0 bases, with 5 bases between them. The CDR3 runs 11 residues. CDR1 is MDHEN, CDR2 SYDVKM, per germline. Here the CDR3 reads CACSSYNEQFF. In DNA, the CDR3 is TGTGCCTGTAGCTCCTACAATGAGCAGTTCTTC.

The chain has TRBV7-2 and TRBJ1-1, with D possibly being TRBD1 (5 bases). The CDR3 loop spans 14 amino acids. CDR1 is SGHTA, CDR2 FQGNSA, per germline. The ends were cut back, 5 bases at V and 10 bases at J, with 20 bases in the middle. The CDR3 protein is CASSPAVSGGRAFF. The CDR3 bases are TGTGCCAGCAGCCCCGCCGTCTCGGGGGGGAGAGCTTTCTTT.

The CDR3 DNA sequence: TGTGCCAGCAGCCAACCAGGAAGGACTAGCGGGAGGGAGCAGTACTTC. Its protein is CASSQPGRTSGREQYF. This chain joins TRBV4-2 and TRBJ2-7; 14 nucleotides match TRBD2. CDR1 and CDR2 from the germline V gene are LGHNA and YNFKEQ. The V and J ends lost 2 bases and 7 bases, in that order; junction bases with no gene match: 7. CDR3 size: 16 residues.

V is TRBV4-1 and J is TRBJ1-5; D ambiguous. The germline V gene has CDR1 MGHRA and CDR2 YSYEKL. This CDR3 has 13 residues. V lost 0 bases, J lost 6 bases, and 6 bases lay in between. CDR3 sequence reads: CASSQDHAQPQHF. As DNA, the CDR3 is TGCGCCAGCAGCCAAGATCACGCTCAGCCCCAGCATTTT.

This clone was observed once. This chain joins TRBV7-6 and TRBJ1-2; 8 bases align to TRBD1. V lost 3 bases and J lost 5; bases outside the gene matches: 14. Per the germline V gene, CDR1 is SGHVS and CDR2 is FNYEAQ. This CDR3 region has 17 residues. The CDR3 spells CASSFGLPRGPSYGYTF. For the CDR3, the DNA is TGTGCCAGCAGCTTTGGACTACCCAGGGGGCCCTCTTATGGCTACACCTTC.

Comment on this clone: Distinct nucleotide sequences in the sample also encode this CDR3. The V and J genes are TRBV7-8 and TRBJ1-1; no clear D gene. The CDR3 has 13 residues. Germline V CDR1 and CDR2: SGHVS, FQNEAQ. Trimming left V 2 bases short and J 1 base short, with 5 bases between. The DNA of the CDR3 is TGTGCCAGCAGCTTAAGTAGGAACACTGAAGCTTTCTTT. It yields the protein CASSLSRNTEAFF.

The gene calls are TRBV7-2 and TRBJ2-7; possible D gene TRBD1, 6 bases. V was trimmed by 3 bases and J by 1 base, leaving 16 bases between them. The CDR3 sequence is 16 residues long. Germline values: CDR1 SGHTA, CDR2 FQGNSA. CDR3 in DNA: TGTGCCAGCAGCTTTTCCAGGGGACGCCCTTCCTACGAGCAGTACTTC. It specifies CASSFSRGRPSYEQYF.

The J gene is TRBJ2-1, the V gene TRBV5-1; 7 nucleotides align to TRBD2. The ends lost 9 bases at V and 0 bases at J; junction bases unmatched: 6. Germline V gene data show CDR1 as SGHRS and CDR2 as YFSETQ. The CDR3 covers 14 residues. CDR3 sequence: CATASGASYNEQFF. As DNA, the CDR3 is TGCGCCACCGCAAGCGGGGCCTCCTACAATGAGCAGTTCTTC.

This chain joins TRBV6-6 and TRBJ1-5; the D is unclear. V was cut by 5 bases and J by 6 bases, with 8 bases left in between. This CDR3 is built from 12 residues. Germline V gene sequence: CDR1 MNHNY, CDR2 SVGAGI (reference sequence). The CDR3 DNA reads TGTGCCAGCAGTAACGGAGTTCAGCCCCAGCATTTT. Encoded protein: CASSNGVQPQHF.

This chain links TRBV11-3 with TRBJ2-1; 9 bases line up with TRBD2. In germline, CDR1 is SGHNT, CDR2 YENEEA. After removal of 2 bases from V and 6 bases from J, the junction contained 5 bases not matched to a gene. The CDR3 is 15 amino acids. CDR3 loop: CASSLRAGGFNEQFF. The CDR3 coding sequence is TGTGCCAGCAGCTTAAGAGCGGGAGGTTTCAATGAGCAGTTCTTC.

This chain joins TRBV7-3 and TRBJ2-3; 10 nucleotides align to TRBD1. Germline CDR1 and CDR2: SGHTA and FQGTGA. V trimming: 2 bases; J trimming: 2 bases; junction bases outside the gene matches: 4. This CDR3 contains 16 residues. This CDR3 is CASSLGTGATTDTQYF. CDR3 DNA sequence: TGTGCCAGCAGCTTAGGGACAGGGGCCACCACAGATACGCAGTATTTT.

The rearrangement links TRBV28 to TRBJ2-5; D gene unclear. CDR1 and CDR2 from the germline V gene are MDHEN and SYDVKM. CDR3 size: 11 residues. Deletions cut 6 bases from V and 4 bases from J, with 6 bases between. The CDR3 DNA reads TGTGCCAGCAGCCAGGCAGAGACCCAGTACTTC. Its translation is CASSQAETQYF.

This chain joins TRBV19 and TRBJ2-7; 9 positions agree with TRBD1. The CDR3 contains 15 residues. J lost 4 bases, V lost 3 bases, and 7 bases had no gene match. The V gene's germline CDR1 is LNHDA and CDR2 SQIVND (reference sequence). The CDR3, as DNA: TGTGCCAGTAGTATCCCGGACAGGGGTCCTTACGAGCAGTACTTC. Protein product: CASSIPDRGPYEQYF.

The V gene is TRBV15, the J gene TRBJ1-2; D not resolved. Per the germline V gene, CDR1 is LNHNV and CDR2 is YYDKDF (reference sequence). This CDR3 has 11 residues. The V gene lost 3 bases and the J gene lost 6 bases, with 5 bases spanning the gap. This chain's CDR3 is CATSRDNGYTF. The CDR3 coding sequence is TGTGCCACCAGCAGGGATAATGGCTACACCTTC.

The chain combines TRBV11-2 with TRBJ1-3; possibly TRBD1 for D (6 bases). The CDR3 runs to 16 residues. V was shortened by 2 bases and J by 4 bases, with 15 bases between the two germline ends. The germline CDR1 and CDR2 sequences are SGHAT and FQNNGV. In DNA form, the CDR3 reads TGTGCCAGCAGCTTAAACGCGGGGGGGCGAGGAAACACCATATATTTT. It is translated as CASSLNAGGRGNTIYF.

The chain has TRBV5-4 and TRBJ2-7; D not certain. This CDR3 region has 15 residues. V lost 0 bases to trimming and J lost 3 bases, with 13 bases between them. Germline values: CDR1 SGHNT, CDR2 YYREEE (reference sequence). CDR3 sequence: CASSLGPARSYEQYF. CDR3 DNA sequence: TGTGCCAGCAGCTTGGGGCCCGCACGGAGCTACGAGCAGTACTTC.

CDR3 residues: CASSVEGARETQYF. In DNA form, the CDR3 reads TGCGCCAGCAGCGTAGAGGGGGCACGGGAGACCCAGTACTTC. The genes are TRBV5-1 and TRBJ2-5; TRBD1 agrees at 7 bases. J was trimmed by 5 bases and V by 4 bases; bases with no gene match: 8. This CDR3 comprises 14 residues. From germline, CDR1 is SGHRS and CDR2 YFSETQ.

V and J are TRBV2 and TRBJ2-1; 10 positions agree with TRBD2. Trimming at V came to 11 bases and at J to 10 bases, leaving 11 bases not matched to a gene. Germline V lookup: CDR1 SNHLY, CDR2 FYNNEI. CDR3 length: 13 amino acids. The CDR3 region has the DNA TGTGCCTCGTCCGAGCGGGAGGGCCGAGAGCAGTTCTTC. It specifies CASSEREGREQFF.

The rearrangement joins TRBV5-1 to TRBJ1-6; the match to TRBD1 covers 7 bases. CDR1 is SGHRS, CDR2 YFSETQ, per germline. The CDR3 has 14 residues. V shed 4 bases and J 9 bases; nucleotides not matched to a gene: 7. The CDR3 DNA is TGCGCCAGCAGCATCGGGACAGTTGGTTCACCCCTCCACTTT. It yields the protein CASSIGTVGSPLHF. Filled out from reference TRBV5-1 and TRBJ1-6, the complete variable domain reads KAGVTQTPRYLIKTRGQQVTLSCSPISGHRSVSWYQQTPGQGLQFLFEYFSETQRNKGNFPGRFSGRQFSNSRSEMNVSTLELGDSALYLCASSIGTVGSPLHFGNGTRLTVT.

CDR3 in amino acids: CASSYREGAYEQYF. CDR3 nucleotides: TGTGCCAGCAGCTACAGGGAAGGGGCCTACGAGCAGTACTTC. V gene TRBV9 combines with J gene TRBJ2-7; perhaps TRBD1 as D (6 bases). The V gene's germline CDR1 is SGDLS and CDR2 YYNGEE. This CDR3 is 14 amino acids long. Trimming took off 4 bases at V and 2 bases at J, with 13 bases between the two ends.